The clone carrying this T cell receptor beta chain was seen just once. The antigen remains unidentified. Germline V gene sequence: CDR1 WSHSY, CDR2 SAAADI. This CDR3 comprises 14 residues. Trimming pared 3 bases from V and 3 bases from J, leaving 9 bases between. This sample is part of a study of blood T cells in healthy people across ages. Study results and caveats: Not knowing donor CMV status may have confounded expanded clonotype changes. The study found more naive CD4+ cells and higher diversity in long-lived than aged donors.

The authors isolated at least 7 million PBMCs per sample. Then a second PCR, running roughly 7 to 12 cycles, was carried out with a sample-barcoded 5' primer and a J-beta primer mix. Carrying 12 random nucleotides, a template-switch adaptor labeled each individual cDNA molecule. TCRdb re-derived calls from the 5' RACE reads in MiXCR, one entry per CDR3 protein. There are about 1.4 million distinct CDR3 sequences in the sample; approximately 59% occur only once, and roughly 6.3% lies in the top ten. The TCR comes from a man between 18 and 29 years old in good health. The specimen was blood. The chain has TRBV10-2 and TRBJ2-1, with D tentatively TRBD2 (5 bases). In DNA form, the CDR3 reads TGCGCCAGCAGTGATGGAGCGGTCTACAATGAGCAGTTCTTC. It encodes CASSDGAVYNEQFF.